These T cell receptor beta chains were read from a single sample in a study of patients and donors after allogeneic stem cell transplantation. TCRdb called the RT-PCR reads again in MiXCR, with one record for every CDR3 protein. The data show roughly 960,000 distinct CDR3 sequences, about a sixth seen once. Sequenced: blood, either unsorted or a sorted T cell fraction (not recorded which). The origin of the receptors is a human donor who was either an allogeneic HSCT recipient or a stem cell or donor lymphocyte infusion donor (not recorded which). It is not recorded whose cells these are; they may come from a transplant donor. Both conserved end residues are part of each CDR3. A D gene is named only where the DNA matches it firmly. The size field is filled for only some rows; it gives once, few, many or a size class.

>TRBV6-1|-|TRBD1|TRBJ1-2
CASSPPGTGNYGYTF
TGTGCCAGCAGTCCACCCGGGACAGGGAACTATGGCTACACCTTC
>TRBV29-1|few|-|TRBJ1-1
CSVADTTEAFF
TGCAGCGTTGCTGACACGACTGAAGCTTTCTTT
>TRBV20-1|-|-|TRBJ2-3
CSVNRRTDTQYF
TGCAGTGTGAACCGACGCACAGATACGCAGTATTTT
>TRBV20-1|-|TRBD2|TRBJ2-7
CSAISLGSGIYEQYF
TGCAGTGCTATTTCCCTAGGTAGCGGGATCTACGAGCAGTACTTC
>TRBV24-1|many|TRBD1|TRBJ1-5
CATAKTGAFGQPQHF
TGTGCCACCGCTAAGACAGGGGCCTTCGGACAGCCCCAGCATTTT
>TRBV2|few|-|TRBJ1-5
CAAGREEGNQPQHF
TGTGCCGCAGGGAGGGAAGAGGGCAATCAGCCCCAGCATTTT
>TRBV24-1|few|TRBD2|TRBJ2-1
CATSDFAGVNEQFF
TGTGCCACCAGTGATTTCGCGGGAGTCAATGAGCAGTTCTTC
>TRBV29-1|many|-|TRBJ2-3
CSVESGGQGTADTQYF
TGCAGCGTTGAGAGTGGTGGGCAGGGAACCGCAGATACGCAGTATTTT
>TRBV7-9|few|-|TRBJ1-6
CASSTDRGSPLHF
TGTGCCAGCAGCACTGACAGAGGTTCACCCCTCCACTTT
>TRBV4-1|few|-|TRBJ2-5
CASSQGVTRIRETQYF
TGCGCCAGCAGCCAAGGAGTTACCAGGATACGTGAGACCCAGTACTTC
>TRBV5-1|-|-|TRBJ1-5
CASSAKPGDQPQHF
TGCGCCAGCAGCGCCAAACCGGGGGATCAGCCCCAGCATTTT
>TRBV5-1|-|-|TRBJ2-1
CASSEGREYNEQFF
TGCGCCAGCAGCGAGGGACGGGAGTACAATGAGCAGTTCTTC
>TRBV12-3/TRBV12-4|few|-|TRBJ2-3
CASSPDKDTQYF
TGTGCCAGCTCCCCGGACAAAGATACGCAGTATTTT